This T cell receptor beta chain was recovered during a study of cytomegalovirus exposure and HLA in healthy donors. Study context: Genotyping showed roughly 77% of roughly 400 donors falling in the Caucasian-associated ancestry cluster.

Whereas donors were nominally healthy upon sampling, unrecorded immune exposures were probable. Study-level results: Most CMV-associated TCR beta chains were later found to appear HLA-restricted.

Primers included in the PCR were 60 Vbeta and 13 Jbeta primers. Sequencing was performed with immunoSEQ multiplex PCR; in TCRdb, only in-frame clones are kept and a portion is missing. The data contain about 81,000 clones, 70% to 80% of them seen just once; the ten biggest clones take up around 3.1%. Points on this clone: Its antigen is not identified.

Sequencing used PBMCs. This receptor was identified in a man between 50 and 59 years old in good health and CMV-seropositive.

The CDR3 DNA follows: TGTGCCACCTACTGGTCTAACTATGGCTACACCTTC. Protein sequence: CATYWSNYGYTF. The chain recombines TRBV19 with TRBJ1-2; D remains ambiguous. The germline gives CDR1 LNHDA, CDR2 SQIVND (reference sequence). V lost 10 bases to trimming and J lost 0 bases, with 9 bases between them. The CDR3 contains 12 residues.